This entry is about one TCR beta chain. Data came from immunoSEQ multiplex PCR; TCRdb stores just in-frame clones and leaves some out. Of about 140,000 clones listed, approximately 94% are singletons. CDR1 is SGHNT, CDR2 YYREEE, per germline (reference sequence). The V end lost 0 bases, the J end lost 5 bases, and 8 bases lay between the germline ends. The CDR3 spans 13 residues. These data originate in a study of control samples from healthy donors and cancer patients. This rearrangement joins TRBV5-4 to TRBJ1-2; maybe TRBD1 (6 bases). Sequenced input: blood. The receptor was isolated from a man aged 40-49 years in good health. The DNA of the CDR3 is TGTGCCAGCAGCTTGGACAGGGAATATGGCTACACCTTC. Amino acid sequence: CASSLDREYGYTF.